The clone carrying this T cell receptor (beta chain) was seen a few times. Its antigen is unknown. The CDR3 extends over 12 amino acids. Germline CDR1 is LGHDT and CDR2 is YNNKEL (reference sequence). The trim removed 4 bases at V and 13 bases at J, leaving 4 bases unmatched. This sample is drawn from a study of vaccination effects on CD4 cells after COVID-19. Cultured cells yielded isolated CD4+ T cells after 10 to 11 days. IL-2 medium was substituted for half the medium on days 3 and 7. Sequencing used immunoSEQ multiplex PCR; TCRdb keeps in-frame clones, though not all of them. The data hold about 48,000 clones, with 65% to 80% observed a single time.

The sequence was collected from a human donor who received a COVID-19 vaccine. This chain links TRBV3-1 (or the pseudogene TRBV3-2) with TRBJ2-2, with 9 bases matching TRBD1. The source was CD4+ T cells from PBMCs cultured without peptide, collected before COVID-19 vaccination. CDR3 in DNA: TGTGCCAGCAGCCGGGGACAGGGAGGGCTGTTTTTT. It codes for CASSRGQGGLFF.